Only one count was recorded for the clone carrying this TCR beta chain. V shed 8 bases, J shed 8 bases, and the junction held 9 bases outside the gene matches. Germline V gene data show CDR1 as SGHTA and CDR2 as FQGNSA. The CDR3 has 13 amino acids. This sample was included in a study of blood T cell repertoires in COVID-19. In the source study's methods: For nucleated cells, counts were estimated from reference gene primer amplification. Generated by immunoSEQ multiplex PCR, the TCRdb table keeps only in-frame clones and is missing some. V, J and clone size were drawn from that table, and D and trimming were deduced from the DNA. Of around 310,000 clones in the sample, around 89% were seen once.

The chain recombines TRBV7-2 with TRBJ2-4, with TRBD1 matching 7 bases. The receptor was isolated from a woman aged 35 to 49 with COVID-19, enrolled during active disease. Sequencing was done on a sample of peripheral blood. The CDR3 nucleotides read TGTGCCAGCGGTGGGACAGCTACCGACATTCAGTACTTC. Amino acid sequence: CASGGTATDIQYF.